This record concerns one T cell receptor (beta chain) sequence. Its antigen remains unidentified. No per-base quality is available; no much larger clone lies one base away. Measured from the cysteine to the phenylalanine, the CDR3 is 15 residues long. Only CDR3 DNA remains: 45 bases, in frame from the first base. CDR1 and CDR2 were assigned from the germline V gene as SGHTA and FQGNSA. V is cut back by 4 bases and J by 6 bases, with 8 bases in the junction unmatched. This sample stems from a study of blood T cell repertoires in COVID-19 (dated by TCRdb to 2020 to 2021). For the study in its entirety: Samples from collaborators originated in the United States, Italy and Spain and spanned both the acute and convalescent phases of COVID-19. Sample metadata almost always included a de-identified subject ID, COVID-19 status, age in years and sex. The repertoires were made available in a free public database intended to serve as a resource for research on the immune response to SARS-CoV-2. The material from the prospective study consisted of cDNA or gDNA derived from T cells, B-cell-depleted T cells, or PBMCs. Subjects who had been exposed to COVID-19, were actively infected with it, or had recovered from it provided the deeply sampled blood TCRbeta repertoires that made up the dataset. Where available, HLA class I and class II types were taken from metadata supplied by the sample provider and were not determined by assay-based typing. Samples came from the ongoing ImmuneRACE study (first 160 participants) plus 1,254 subjects from 6 global collaborators. The paper as a whole reports these results and caveats: How much clinical and demographic metadata was included differed by source and by participant, and the metadata was provided uncurated.

Participants in the prospective study were enrolled through a virtual design, were aged roughly 18 to 100 years, and lived in 24 United States geographic areas. In the prospective study, participants were assigned to cohorts based on the clinical history participants reported in a screening survey and a study questionnaire. For ImmuneRACE Cohort 3, a participant was defined as recovered based on two consecutive negative NP/OP PCR tests, clearance by a healthcare professional, or resolution of symptoms. Each participant in the prospective study had whole blood, serum and a nasopharyngeal or oropharyngeal swab collected by mobile phlebotomists. Additional blood draws and questionnaires over an approximately 2-month period could optionally be provided by prospective study participants. Blood samples from the prospective study were shipped frozen or at room temperature prior to DNA extraction. TCRbeta CDR3 regions were amplified from genomic DNA by means of the immunoSEQ Assay, a bias-controlled multiplex PCR. The authors' pipeline ran thus. The number of nucleated cells in each sample was estimated from the amplification of reference gene primers within the assay. To quantify the absolute abundance of each unique TCRbeta CDR3 rearrangement, sequence reads were collapsed and filtered. For each sample, productive Simpson clonality was calculated by taking the square root of Simpson's diversity index across productive rearrangements. In its TCRdb copy, this immuneACCESS table keeps in-frame sequences only and misses some clones. Where compared with another copy, unresolved V genes explain less than half of these, and the others have no known cause. For V, J and clone size, that table is used; D and trimming come from the DNA. The sample table holds 250,000 to 300,000 clones, of which 80% to 90% were seen once. The ten largest make up under 2.5% of the sample.

The sample was PBMCs or T cells enriched from blood (not recorded which). The sequence was obtained from a woman aged 50 to 60 who had recovered from COVID-19. The rearranged chain carries TRBV7-2 and TRBJ2-3, with 9 bases aligning to TRBD1. The CDR3 amino acid sequence is: CASSSQGQGSDTQYF. The DNA reads as follows: TGTGCCAGCAGCTCCCAGGGACAGGGATCGGATACGCAGTATTTT. The reference TRBV7-2 and TRBJ2-3 proteins fill in what lies around the CDR3, so the full variable domain reads GAGVSQSPSNKVTEKGKDVELRCDPISGHTALYWYRQSLGQGLEFLIYFQGNSAPDKSGLPSDRFSAERTGGSVSTLTIQRTQQEDSAVYLCASSSQGQGSDTQYFGPGTRLTVL.